The 12 T cell receptor beta chains below come from one sample, sequenced in a study of Tregs in tolerant kidney transplant recipients (dated by TCRdb to the late 2010s). Library generation was performed with the immunoSEQ multiplex PCR assay. What TCRdb holds here is the immuneACCESS table cut down to in-frame rearrangements. Part of the clones is not present; checked against another copy, under half of the missing clones reflect an unresolved V gene, and the others are unexplained. The sample includes 92,000 or so clones, with just over 90% observed a single time. The ten biggest clones cover roughly 5% of the sample. The sequencing sample was made of CD8+ T cells from blood. The receptors shown here come from a human donor in good health.

The chain recombines TRBV19 with TRBJ1-2, with TRBD1 identical over 7 bases. Germline values: CDR1 LNHDA, CDR2 SQIVND (reference sequence). The ends lost 5 bases at V and 3 bases at J; junction bases unmatched: 3. This CDR3 contains 13 residues. CDR3 nucleotide sequence: TGTGCCAGTAGTGACAGGGTAGACTATGGCTACACCTTC. This codes for CASSDRVDYGYTF.

This chain uses TRBV6-1 with TRBJ2-7; D unresolved. The CDR3 is 12 amino acids. The germline V gene encodes CDR1 MNHNS and CDR2 SASEGT. Trimming shortened V by 1 base and J by 7 bases, and 8 bases separated the two germline ends. The CDR3 sequence is CASSEDPLEQYF. DNA for the CDR3: TGTGCCAGCAGTGAAGACCCGCTGGAGCAGTACTTC.

The chain joins TRBV15 to TRBJ2-1, with 11 bases matching TRBD2. The germline gives CDR1 LNHNV, CDR2 YYDKDF (reference sequence). Trimming removed 2 bases from V and 2 bases from J; junction bases left unmatched: 2. The CDR3 is made up of 16 amino acids. The CDR3 DNA sequence: TGTGCCACCAGCAGAAAGGGACTAGCGGCCTACAATGAGCAGTTCTTC. Translated: CATSRKGLAAYNEQFF. Supplemented by reference TRBV15 and TRBJ2-1, the full variable domain reads DAMVIQNPRYQVTQFGKPVTLSCSQTLNHNVMYWYQQKSSQAPKLLFHYYDKDFNNEADTPDNFQSRRPNTSFCFLDIRSPGLGDTAMYLCATSRKGLAAYNEQFFGPGTRLTVL.

This chain uses TRBV6-6 with TRBJ1-5; D not certain. Germline CDR1 MNHNY, CDR2 SVGAGI (reference sequence). V was cut by 5 bases and J by 5 bases, with 7 bases left in between. The CDR3 covers 12 residues. The CDR3 sequence is CASSPLHQPQHF. CDR3 nucleotides: TGTGCCAGCAGTCCCCTCCATCAGCCCCAGCATTTT.

V is TRBV18 and J is TRBJ1-1, with D unclear. The CDR3 covers 13 residues. CDR1 is KGHSH, CDR2 LQKENI, per germline. Trimming pared 4 bases from V and 0 bases from J, leaving 6 bases between. This CDR3 is CASSQRVNTEAFF. In DNA, the CDR3 is TGTGCCAGCTCACAAAGGGTGAACACTGAAGCTTTCTTT.

This clone came up once. The chain joins TRBV15 to TRBJ2-5, with TRBD2 matching 11 bases. J lost 3 bases, V lost 4 bases, and 4 bases had no gene match. CDR1 and CDR2 from the germline V gene are LNHNV and YYDKDF (reference sequence). The CDR3 loop spans 15 amino acids. The CDR3 region has the DNA TGTGCCACCAGCATCGGGACTAGCGGTGAAGAGACCCAGTACTTC. Its translation: CATSIGTSGEETQYF.

In DNA form, the CDR3 reads TGTGCCAGCAGCCAAGATTTGAGACAGGGGGCTGATGGCTACACCTTC. It codes for CASSQDLRQGADGYTF. V gene TRBV4-2 combines with J gene TRBJ1-2, with 10 bases matching TRBD1. CDR3 length equals 16 residues. V lost 0 bases, J lost 6 bases, and 7 bases stayed unmatched. CDR1 and CDR2 from the germline V gene are LGHNA and YNFKEQ.

The chain combines TRBV4-1 with TRBJ1-4; D may be TRBD1 (6 bases). This CDR3 has 16 residues. The germline CDR1 and CDR2 sequences are MGHRA and YSYEKL. V lost 3 bases and J 7 bases, leaving 18 bases between the germline ends. The DNA of the CDR3 is TGCGCCAGCAGCCAGGGGCAGGGGAGGTTTGGTGAAAAACTGTTTTTT. Residues: CASSQGQGRFGEKLFF.

This chain joins TRBV27 and TRBJ2-5, with a tentative D call TRBD2 (6 bases). Germline-derived CDR1 and CDR2 are MNHEY and SMNVEV (reference sequence). Trimming pared 5 bases from V and 3 bases from J, leaving 19 bases between. The CDR3 is 16 residues long. CDR3 in DNA: TGTGCCAGCAGTCCGTTGGGGGGACTGATAAAAGAGACCCAGTACTTC. Translation gives CASSPLGGLIKETQYF.

The V call is TRBV6-1, the J call TRBJ2-7; the match to TRBD2 covers 11 bases. Germline V gene lookup returns CDR1 MNHNS and CDR2 SASEGT. V was clipped by 3 bases and J by 3 bases; unmatched bases: 10. The CDR3 consists of 17 residues. CDR3 nucleotides: TGTGCCAGCAGTGATGCCGTTAGCGGGAGGGCCGACTACGAGCAGTACTTC. Amino acids: CASSDAVSGRADYEQYF.

The CDR3 bases are TGTGCCAGCAGCTTGGTTTGGGGCGGGAATCCCTACAATGAGCAGTTCTTC. It codes for CASSLVWGGNPYNEQFF. The chain joins TRBV5-6 to TRBJ2-1, with a possible D match to TRBD2 (6 bases). V was trimmed by 0 bases and J by 2 bases, leaving 15 bases between them. The germline CDR1 and CDR2 sequences are SGHDT and YYEEEE. This CDR3 contains 17 residues.

This clone came up a few times. The chain recombines TRBV19 with TRBJ2-5; 8 positions match TRBD2. Germline V gene data show CDR1 as LNHDA and CDR2 as SQIVND (reference sequence). J gave up 1 base and V 3 bases, and 10 bases lay outside the gene matches. The CDR3 has 17 residues. DNA for the CDR3: TGTGCCAGTAGTATTGGAGCGGGAGCACCACTCCAAGAGACCCAGTACTTC. Protein: CASSIGAGAPLQETQYF.